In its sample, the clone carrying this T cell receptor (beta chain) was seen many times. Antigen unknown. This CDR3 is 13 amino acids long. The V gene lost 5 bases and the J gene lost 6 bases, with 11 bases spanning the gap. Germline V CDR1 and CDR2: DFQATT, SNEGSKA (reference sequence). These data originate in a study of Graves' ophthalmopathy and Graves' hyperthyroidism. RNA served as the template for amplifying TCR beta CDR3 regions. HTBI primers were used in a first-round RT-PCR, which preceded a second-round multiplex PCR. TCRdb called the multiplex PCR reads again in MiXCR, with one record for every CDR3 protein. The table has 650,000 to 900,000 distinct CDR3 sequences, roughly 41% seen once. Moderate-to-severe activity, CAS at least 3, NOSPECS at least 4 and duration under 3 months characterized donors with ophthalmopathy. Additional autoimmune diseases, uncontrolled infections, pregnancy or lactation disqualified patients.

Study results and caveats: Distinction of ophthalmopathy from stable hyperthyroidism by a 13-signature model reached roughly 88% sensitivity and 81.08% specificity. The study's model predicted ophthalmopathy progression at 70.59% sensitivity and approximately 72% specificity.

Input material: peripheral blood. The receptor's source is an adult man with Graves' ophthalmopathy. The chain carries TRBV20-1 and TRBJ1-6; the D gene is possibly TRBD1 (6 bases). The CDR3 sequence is CSAEGDSNSPLHF. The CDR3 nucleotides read TGCAGTGCTGAGGGGGATTCTAATTCACCCCTCCACTTT.